This T cell receptor beta chain comes out of a study of T cell responses to AZD1222 COVID-19 vaccine (dated by TCRdb to about 2021). Background for the entire study: Because spike-specific TCR depth and breadth did not differ between the two schedules, AZD1222 recipients who got a second dose at roughly 4 weeks were pooled with those who got a second dose at roughly 12 weeks. A total of over 230 trial participants underwent TCR sequencing, of whom roughly 210 received two doses of AZD1222 and about 25 received two doses of the MenACWY control vaccine. Trial participants were enrolled into age subgroups of 18-55, 56-69 and 70-plus years, which contained approximately 150, 28 and 58 TCR-sequenced participants, respectively.

The time point tag for this specimen amounts to: baseline before first vaccination. Vaccinee samples were obtained from the UK trials COV001 and COV002, which included a single-blind randomized controlled phase 2/3 trial of AZD1222 (ChAdOx1 nCoV-19) in healthy adults. For TCRbeta chain sequencing, PBMC samples were collected from trial participants at day 0 and at day 28 after the second dose. The CDR3 regions of human TCRbeta chains were subjected to immunosequencing. As for how the authors treated the data: TCRs in the repertoires were compared against a reference library of SARS-CoV-2-specific TCRs that had been generated with the MIRA antigen-specificity platform. Breadth meant the fraction of unique TCRs that were SARS-CoV-2-associated, whereas depth meant the fraction of total T cells that were SARS-CoV-2-associated. Using the MIRA data, each spike-specific TCR was mapped to the spike region that the TCR reacts to and placed in a CD4 or CD8 class. Log10-transformed breadth and depth values were compared by one-way ANOVA with Sidak's multiple comparisons tests. The immuneACCESS repertoire file appears here via TCRdb, limited to in-frame rearrangements. These files lack a portion of the clones; in checked studies, under half of the deficit traces to unresolved V genes, and the cause of the others is not known. V and J calls and clone size are those listed in that table; D and trimming were worked out from the DNA. Present in this sample are 95,000 to 150,000 clones, approximately 88% of which were seen just once. The ten most abundant clones make up about 5% of the sample.

Details on this clone: The antigen it binds to is not known. Base qualities are not at hand, and no much larger clone is one base apart.

Broader findings and caveats from the paper: Most participants were white British and females outnumbered males, and the authors suggested that clonal diversity may have been underestimated. The 56-69-year group was small, and its depth increase did not reach significance, likely because of low power. After two AZD1222 doses, spike-specific TCR breadth and depth were significantly higher than at day 0 and than in MenACWY recipients. The whole spike protein was spanned by vaccine-associated CD4 TCRs, and dominant responses were seen in regions 160-218 and 743-854. Because no samples from the day 14 peak response were available, repertoires could be characterized only after the peak T cell response. Conclusions about previously exposed vaccinees are limited, since just five or six AZD1222 recipients were seropositive for SARS-CoV-2 at baseline. Nearly half of unique spike-specific TCRs reportedly recognized epitopes outside regions mutated in the B.1.351 and B.1.1.7 variants.

CDR3 length: 11 amino acids, cysteine to phenylalanine. Kept here is only the CDR3 DNA, which spans 33 bases and is read in frame from base 1. From the germline V gene (reference sequence), CDR1 is LGHDT and CDR2 is YNNKEL. V is shortened by 4 bases, J by 4 bases, and the region joining them spans 2 bases. The V and J segments used are TRBV3-1 (or the pseudogene TRBV3-2) and TRBJ2-1; there is no confident call for the D gene. This material consisted of peripheral blood, taken on day 0 of AZD1222 vaccination. This receptor was taken from an adult in good health. The CDR3 has the sequence CASSLYNEQFF. The nucleotide sequence reads TGTGCCAGCAGCCTATACAATGAGCAGTTCTTC.